The 15 T cell receptor beta chains below were found in one sample sequenced in a study of T-cell reconstitution after alpha-beta-depleted transplantation in children. Researchers prepared the TCRbeta library using unique molecular identifiers, the study reports. MiXCR was run by TCRdb on the PCR reads, yielding one entry per CDR3 protein. Of 450,000 to 600,000 distinct CDR3 sequences detected, about 18% appear once; the ten largest clones hold about 3.1%. The specimen was PBMCs from the stem cell graft donor, collected from the stem cell graft. The receptors come from a human donor who donated a stem cell graft to a child with acute lymphoblastic leukemia.

The chain links TRBV10-3 to TRBJ2-2; 12 bases agree with TRBD1. The germline V gene has CDR1 ENHRY and CDR2 SYGVKD. Losses at the gene ends were 10 bases for V and 6 bases for J; bases not matched to a gene: 6. This CDR3 comprises 14 residues. The CDR3 nucleotides are TGTGCCACCGCGGGACAGGGGGCCTCCGGGGAGCTGTTTTTT. Translating gives CATAGQGASGELFF.

The V call is TRBV5-1, the J call TRBJ2-5; D is ambiguous. The germline gives CDR1 SGHRS, CDR2 YFSETQ. The CDR3 contains 15 residues. Trimming cost V 1 base and J 1 base, with 11 bases left between them. CDR3 in amino acids: CASSLRQRIQETQYF. CDR3 in DNA: TGCGCCAGCAGCTTGAGGCAGAGGATCCAAGAGACCCAGTACTTC.

This chain connects TRBV27 to TRBJ1-6; D uncertain. V shed 8 bases and J shed 7 bases, with 9 bases lying between them. The CDR3 is 12 residues long. Germline V gives CDR1 MNHEY, CDR2 SMNVEV (reference sequence). The CDR3 coding sequence is TGTGCCAGCGCTGACCTGAATTCACCCCTCCACTTT. Encoded protein: CASADLNSPLHF.

J is TRBJ1-1 and V is TRBV29-1; D is ambiguous. Germline CDR1 is SQVTM and CDR2 is ANQGSEA. The CDR3 covers 11 residues. V was clipped by 5 bases and J by 10 bases, with 14 bases between them. Here the CDR3 DNA reads TGCAGCGTTCCCACGTCCCTGGGAGCTTTCTTT. Its protein product is CSVPTSLGAFF.

This clonotype was counted between two and nine times. The chain is built from TRBV6-2 or TRBV6-3 and TRBJ2-1; 7 bases fit TRBD2. The V gene end was trimmed by 4 bases and the J gene end by 6 bases; junction bases not matched to a gene: 18. CDR3 length: 18 residues. Germline V gene lookup returns CDR1 MNHEY and CDR2 SVGEGT. CDR3 loop: CASSLPRERGGPGNEQFF. Here the CDR3 DNA reads TGTGCCAGCAGTTTACCCCGTGAAAGGGGAGGGCCAGGCAATGAGCAGTTCTTC.

Only a few counts were recorded for this clonotype. The chain has TRBV4-2 and TRBJ2-2; D remains unclear. This CDR3 is built from 12 residues. V shed 4 bases and J shed 9 bases, with 9 bases lying between them. Germline V gives CDR1 LGHNA, CDR2 YNFKEQ. DNA for the CDR3: TGTGCCAGCAGCCTAACCAGCTGGGAGCTGTTTTTT. It codes for CASSLTSWELFF.

The CDR3 region is CASSTRQGPNTEAFF. CDR3 in DNA: TGTGCCAGCAGCACCCGACAGGGACCAAACACTGAAGCTTTCTTT. The chain joins TRBV3-1 to TRBJ1-1; the match to TRBD1 covers 7 bases. The CDR3 consists of 15 residues. With V trimmed by 5 bases and J by 2 bases, 8 bases remained unmatched. Per the germline V gene, CDR1 is LGHDT and CDR2 is YNNKEL (reference sequence). Full variable domain (rest looked up from reference TRBV3-1 and TRBJ1-1): DTAVSQTPKYLVTQMGNDKSIKCEQNLGHDTMYWYKQDSKKFLKIMFSYNNKELIINETVPNRFSPKSPDKAHLNLHINSLELGDSAVYFCASSTRQGPNTEAFFGQGTRLTVV.

This clonotype occurred a few times. The chain has TRBV7-6 and TRBJ2-3; the match to TRBD2 covers 8 bases. J gave up 1 base and V 0 bases, and 9 bases lay outside the gene matches. Germline CDR1 is SGHVS and CDR2 is FNYEAQ. The CDR3 has 18 residues. The chain's CDR3 is CASSLASYAGGGTDTQYF. CDR3 in DNA: TGTGCCAGCAGCTTAGCCAGTTACGCGGGAGGAGGCACAGATACGCAGTATTTT. The variable domain in full, with the rest retrieved from reference TRBV7-6 and TRBJ2-3, is GAGVSQSPRYKVTKRGQDVALRCDPISGHVSLYWYRQALGQGPEFLTYFNYEAQQDKSGLPNDRFSAERPEGSISTLTIQRTEQRDSAMYRCASSLASYAGGGTDTQYFGPGTRLTVL.

V and J are TRBV20-1 and TRBJ2-4, with a tentative D call TRBD1 (5 bases). The germline V gene encodes CDR1 DFQATT and CDR2 SNEGSKA (reference sequence). Trimming took off 6 bases at V and 6 bases at J, with 15 bases between the two ends. This CDR3 has 13 amino acids. The CDR3 DNA reads as TGCAGTGCCCCGTTGGGGCTCTCAAACATTCAGTACTTC. Amino acid sequence: CSAPLGLSNIQYF.

The sample holds a few counts of this clonotype. The chain carries TRBV24-1 and TRBJ2-3; 11 bases fit TRBD2. This CDR3 region has 17 residues. Germline values: CDR1 KGHDR, CDR2 SFDVKD. The trim removed 0 bases at V and 5 bases at J, leaving 6 bases unmatched. This chain's CDR3 is CATSDLQLAGGLDTQYF. In DNA, the CDR3 is TGTGCCACCAGTGATTTGCAGCTAGCGGGAGGATTAGATACGCAGTATTTT.

In DNA, the CDR3 is TGTGCCACCGCGCCCGGGGACGTCAGCAATCAGCCCCAGCATTTT. Amino acids: CATAPGDVSNQPQHF. The rearrangement uses TRBV19 and TRBJ1-5; D may be TRBD1 (5 bases). Germline loops: CDR1 LNHDA, CDR2 SQIVND (reference sequence). The CDR3 extends over 15 amino acids. Trimming shortened V by 10 bases and J by 1 base, and 17 bases separated the two germline ends.

In its sample, this clonotype was seen a few times. The V call is TRBV6-4, the J call TRBJ2-1, with 8 bases lining up with TRBD1. CDR3 length equals 14 residues. From germline, CDR1 is MRHNA and CDR2 SNTAGT. V trimming: 6 bases; J trimming: 9 bases; junction bases outside the gene matches: 10. CDR3: CASSLGTGTGEQFF. The CDR3 DNA reads as TGTGCCAGCAGCCTAGGGACAGGAACGGGTGAGCAGTTCTTC.

The chain is built from TRBV29-1 and TRBJ2-1; 9 bases match TRBD1. V lost 6 bases to trimming and J lost 6 bases; unmatched junction nucleotides: 6. The CDR3 totals 13 residues. From germline, CDR1 is SQVTM and CDR2 ANQGSEA. CDR3: CSVAWTGANEQFF. The CDR3 nucleotides read TGCAGCGTGGCCTGGACAGGGGCCAATGAGCAGTTCTTC.

The chain uses TRBV7-9 and TRBJ2-7, with a tentative D call TRBD1 (6 bases). Germline CDR1 SEHNR, CDR2 FQNEAQ (reference sequence). The CDR3 loop spans 15 amino acids. The V gene lost 5 bases and the J gene lost 1 base, with 15 bases spanning the gap. CDR3 in DNA: TGTGCCAGCAGCCAACCGGACAGCGTTTCCTACGAGCAGTACTTC. Translating gives CASSQPDSVSYEQYF.

The chain employs TRBV5-1 and TRBJ2-3; TRBD2 agrees at 7 bases. CDR1 is SGHRS and CDR2 is YFSETQ in the germline V gene. There are 14 residues in the CDR3. V trimming: 10 bases; J trimming: 6 bases; junction bases outside the gene matches: 14. The CDR3 region has the DNA TGCGCCGGGTCCCGCGGGGGACTGGTGGATACGCAGTATTTT. Translation: CAGSRGGLVDTQYF.